This T cell receptor beta chain was identified in a study of molecular identifiers for immune sequencing clone quantification. The CDR3 consists of 18 residues. After removal of 0 bases from V and 6 bases from J, the junction contained 9 bases not matched to a gene. Per the germline V gene, CDR1 is MNHEY and CDR2 is SVGAGI. One entry per CDR3 protein results from TCRdb running MiXCR on the PCR reads. This sample carries under 100,000 distinct CDR3 sequences, around a quarter of them seen once, and the ten largest clones take 0.6% to 0.9%. This clonotype came up many times. The source material was naive CD8+ T cells from blood, with Jurkat cell RNA spiked in. Subset here: FACS-sorted CD8+CD4-CCR7+CD45RA+ naive T cells. The clonotype originates from a human donor in good health. Some libraries in this study had Jurkat cell RNA spiked in. The chain combines TRBV6-5 with TRBJ1-4; 11 positions match TRBD1. The CDR3 here is CASSYSTTMDRGHEKLFF. The CDR3 coding sequence is TGTGCCAGCAGTTACTCCACCACGATGGACAGGGGGCATGAAAAACTGTTTTTT.